Below, 32 T cell receptor beta chains from the same sample are listed, as sequenced in a study of T-cell memory formation after mild COVID-19. TCRdb passed the 5' RACE reads through MiXCR, listing each CDR3 protein once. The sample lists over 150,000 distinct CDR3 sequences; about 20% were seen once. Specimen: PBMCs or a T cell subset sorted from them (not recorded which). These receptors were obtained from an adult woman who had mild COVID-19 (a few samples of this study predate the infection). Cell type and time point are not known.

Written as DNA, the CDR3 is TGTGCCAGCACCGACGGAAGGACAGATACGCAGTATTTT. This codes for CASTDGRTDTQYF. The J gene is TRBJ2-3, the V gene TRBV6-5; D remains unclear. The CDR3 contains 13 residues. Germline values: CDR1 MNHEY, CDR2 SVGAGI. Trimming removed 7 bases from V and 3 bases from J, with 11 bases in between.

The J gene is TRBJ1-2, the V gene TRBV4-1, with a tentative D call TRBD1 (6 bases). This CDR3 spans 14 amino acids. Germline CDR1 MGHRA, CDR2 YSYEKL. V was clipped by 6 bases and J by 3 bases, with 14 bases between them. The CDR3 sequence: CASRARDTDYGYTF. The CDR3 DNA follows: TGCGCCAGCAGGGCGCGGGACACTGACTATGGCTACACCTTC.

The chain recombines TRBV12-3 or TRBV12-4 with TRBJ1-2; TRBD1 matches at 11 bases. The CDR3 length is 15 residues. J was trimmed by 3 bases and V by 5 bases; bases with no gene match: 5. CDR3 bases: TGTGCCAGCAGTGAGGGACAGGGGGTTGACTATGGCTACACCTTC. Encoded protein: CASSEGQGVDYGYTF.

This chain links TRBV27 with TRBJ2-1; D unresolved. Deletions cut 5 bases from V and 2 bases from J, with 10 bases between. Germline lookup yields CDR1 MNHEY and CDR2 SMNVEV (reference sequence). There are 14 residues in the CDR3. The chain's CDR3 is CASSPGYTYNEQFF. In nucleotides, the CDR3 is TGTGCCAGCAGTCCGGGCTACACCTACAATGAGCAGTTCTTC.

The chain has TRBV27 and TRBJ1-1; D is perhaps TRBD1 (6 bases). Germline CDR1 MNHEY, CDR2 SMNVEV (reference sequence). This CDR3 is built from 11 residues. Trimming stripped 8 bases from V and 8 bases from J, with 12 bases between. The chain's CDR3 is CASCSDREAFF. CDR3 sequence (DNA): TGTGCCAGCTGCTCGGACAGAGAAGCTTTCTTT.

The chain combines TRBV19 with TRBJ2-2; 7 nucleotides align to TRBD1. The CDR3 consists of 14 residues. J lost 5 bases, V lost 3 bases, and 3 bases had no gene match. Germline V gives CDR1 LNHDA, CDR2 SQIVND (reference sequence). CDR3 sequence: CASSILTGTGELFF. The CDR3 nucleotides read TGTGCCAGTAGTATCCTGACAGGGACCGGGGAGCTGTTTTTT. The whole variable domain, remainder taken from reference TRBV19 and TRBJ2-2, is DGGITQSPKYLFRKEGQNVTLSCEQNLNHDAMYWYRQDPGQGLRLIYYSQIVNDFQKGDIAEGYSVSREKKESFPLTVTSAQKNPTAFYLCASSILTGTGELFFGEGSRLTVL.

CDR3 protein: CASSVSGVSTDTQYF. DNA of the CDR3: TGTGCCAGCAGCGTTAGCGGGGTGAGCACAGATACGCAGTATTTT. V and J are TRBV9 and TRBJ2-3; TRBD2 matches at 8 bases. The CDR3 extends over 15 amino acids. J was trimmed by 0 bases and V by 2 bases; bases with no gene match: 2. Germline CDR1 SGDLS, CDR2 YYNGEE.

This clonotype was picked up a small number of times. The chain combines TRBV4-1 with TRBJ1-4; maybe TRBD1 (5 bases). From germline, CDR1 is MGHRA and CDR2 YSYEKL. The CDR3 consists of 15 residues. V lost 0 bases and J lost 8, with 13 bases in between. The CDR3 sequence: CASSQEGRVGEKLFF. CDR3 sequence (DNA): TGCGCCAGCAGCCAAGAGGGCAGGGTGGGAGAAAAACTGTTTTTT.

There are a few counts of this clonotype. The chain employs TRBV5-6 and TRBJ1-5, with 7 bases lining up with TRBD1. Germline V gene sequence: CDR1 SGHDT, CDR2 YYEEEE. V shed 4 bases, J shed 0 bases, and the junction held 7 bases outside the gene matches. CDR3 length: 16 amino acids. The CDR3 DNA is TGTGCCAGCAGCCCTGGGGGACAGATTAGCAATCAGCCCCAGCATTTT. It encodes CASSPGGQISNQPQHF.

V usage is TRBV4-3 and J usage is TRBJ2-7; 9 nucleotides match TRBD1. This CDR3 is 16 amino acids long. V was clipped by 5 bases and J by 4 bases; unmatched bases: 12. Germline V CDR1 and CDR2: LGHNA, YSLEER. CDR3 in amino acids: CASSSGTGTTPYEQYF. Here the CDR3 DNA reads TGCGCCAGCAGCTCCGGGACAGGGACTACCCCTTACGAGCAGTACTTC.

V gene TRBV5-1 combines with J gene TRBJ2-5; D ambiguous. V dropped 4 bases and J dropped 1 base, with 8 bases sitting between them. The CDR3 is 13 amino acids. Germline CDR1 is SGHRS and CDR2 is YFSETQ. The CDR3 protein is CASSAIGQETQYF. Written as DNA, the CDR3 is TGCGCCAGCAGCGCCATAGGCCAAGAGACCCAGTACTTC. Full variable domain (rest looked up from reference TRBV5-1 and TRBJ2-5): KAGVTQTPRYLIKTRGQQVTLSCSPISGHRSVSWYQQTPGQGLQFLFEYFSETQRNKGNFPGRFSGRQFSNSRSEMNVSTLELGDSALYLCASSAIGQETQYFGPGTRLLVL.

The chain recombines TRBV5-1 with TRBJ2-1, with 12 positions matching TRBD2. J lost 3 bases, V lost 4 bases, and 8 bases had no gene match. The CDR3 is 17 residues long. CDR1 is SGHRS, CDR2 YFSETQ, per germline. The CDR3 DNA follows: TGCGCCAGCAGCCCACGACTAGCGGGAGTCGACTACAATGAGCAGTTCTTC. Residues: CASSPRLAGVDYNEQFF.

This clonotype came up a few times. The chain employs TRBV7-8 and TRBJ2-2, with 7 bases that match TRBD2. CDR1 is SGHVS and CDR2 is FQNEAQ in the germline V gene. This CDR3 has 15 residues. J lost 6 bases, V lost 0 bases, and 4 bases had no gene match. Here the CDR3 DNA reads TGTGCCAGCAGCTTAGCCCGGACTAGTCCCGGGGAGCTGTTTTTT. Translating it yields CASSLARTSPGELFF.

This clonotype was seen repeatedly, ten times or more. The gene calls are TRBV27 and TRBJ2-7; 7 bases are a match to TRBD2. The CDR3 is made up of 14 amino acids. CDR1 MNHEY and CDR2 SMNVEV come from the germline V gene (reference sequence). J lost 7 bases, V lost 5 bases, and 11 bases had no gene match. The CDR3 loop is CASSPTGGSWEQYF. CDR3 nucleotide sequence: TGTGCCAGCAGTCCCACCGGGGGGTCCTGGGAGCAGTACTTC.

This clonotype was seen a few times. The gene calls are TRBV10-3 and TRBJ2-3; TRBD2 matches at 10 bases. Germline lookup yields CDR1 ENHRY and CDR2 SYGVKD. The CDR3 extends over 18 amino acids. V lost 2 bases and J lost 0; bases outside the gene matches: 8. In DNA, the CDR3 is TGTGCCATCAGTGAGGGACTAGCGGCCCTTTCTAGCACAGATACGCAGTATTTT. Translated, it gives CAISEGLAALSSTDTQYF.

This clonotype came up a few times. The gene calls are TRBV13 and TRBJ2-7, with 7 bases that match TRBD1. In germline, CDR1 is PRHDT, CDR2 FYEKMQ (reference sequence). Unmatched junction bases numbered 7, after V lost 4 bases and J lost 1 base. The CDR3 runs to 15 residues. DNA of the CDR3: TGTGCCAGCAGCTCAGGGGACAGTCCTTCCTACGAGCAGTACTTC. Translated, it gives CASSSGDSPSYEQYF.

The chain is built from TRBV9 and TRBJ2-1; 12 bases are a match to TRBD1. V lost 4 bases to trimming and J lost 7 bases; unmatched junction nucleotides: 9. CDR3 size: 16 residues. Germline CDR1 SGDLS, CDR2 YYNGEE. CDR3 nucleotide sequence: TGTGCCAGCAGCCCCCCGGGACAGGGGGCGGGGAATGAGCAGTTCTTC. Encoded protein: CASSPPGQGAGNEQFF.

The chain combines TRBV20-1 with TRBJ2-1, with 9 positions matching TRBD1. V was pared by 1 base and J by 6 bases, with 4 bases of the junction left unmatched. CDR3 length: 14 amino acids. From germline, CDR1 is DFQATT and CDR2 SNEGSKA (reference sequence). The CDR3 reads CSARAYRGRNEQFF. In DNA form, the CDR3 reads TGCAGTGCTAGAGCGTACAGGGGGCGCAATGAGCAGTTCTTC.

This clonotype was observed a few times. The chain carries TRBV6-1 and TRBJ2-5; possible D gene TRBD1, 6 bases. Looked up from germline, CDR1 is MNHNS and CDR2 is SASEGT. This CDR3 has 15 residues. The V and J ends lost 0 bases and 2 bases respectively, with 10 bases between them. The CDR3 nucleotides are TGTGCCAGCAGTGAAGCGAAAGGGGGTCAAGAGACCCAGTACTTC. It specifies CASSEAKGGQETQYF.

The table lists this clonotype with a few counts. The rearrangement links TRBV11-1 to TRBJ2-4; no reliable D call. CDR1 SGHAT and CDR2 FQDESV come from the germline V gene (reference sequence). Trimming stripped 1 base from V and 8 bases from J, with 15 bases between. The CDR3 consists of 15 residues. The CDR3 protein is CASSLGVAQEDIQYF. The CDR3 DNA reads TGTGCCAGCAGCTTAGGTGTGGCTCAAGAGGACATTCAGTACTTC.

The table lists this clonotype with many counts. V gene TRBV7-3 combines with J gene TRBJ1-1; D remains unclear. The CDR3 length is 13 residues. Germline V gene sequence: CDR1 SGHTA, CDR2 FQGTGA. Trimming took off 3 bases at V and 1 base at J, with 6 bases between the two ends. In DNA, the CDR3 is TGTGCCAGCAGCTTTGGAGAGAACACTGAAGCTTTCTTT. Translation: CASSFGENTEAFF.

At least ten counts were recorded for this clonotype. This chain joins TRBV18 and TRBJ2-1; D remains ambiguous. Deletions cut 2 bases from V and 0 bases from J, with 14 bases between. The CDR3 runs 17 residues. The germline gives CDR1 KGHSH, CDR2 LQKENI. The CDR3 loop reads CASSPLALPSSYNEQFF. The CDR3 DNA follows: TGTGCCAGCTCACCATTGGCGCTGCCAAGCTCCTACAATGAGCAGTTCTTC.

The chain combines TRBV7-9 with TRBJ2-5; TRBD1 is a possible D gene (5 bases). This CDR3 is built from 15 residues. Germline V gene lookup returns CDR1 SEHNR and CDR2 FQNEAQ (reference sequence). V was clipped by 1 base and J by 1 base, with 10 bases between them. This CDR3 is CASSLGMTVQETQYF. DNA for the CDR3: TGTGCCAGCAGCTTAGGCATGACAGTCCAAGAGACCCAGTACTTC.

CDR3 loop: CASSPSGGGDTQYF. The CDR3 region has the DNA TGTGCCAGCAGCCCCTCTGGAGGCGGGGATACGCAGTATTTT. The chain couples TRBV7-9 to TRBJ2-7; tentative D call: TRBD2 (5 bases). The DNA end favors TRBJ2-3, so the J call may be wrong. Per germline, CDR1 SEHNR and CDR2 FQNEAQ (reference sequence). CDR3 length equals 14 residues.

This clonotype was seen many times. V and J are TRBV4-1 and TRBJ2-5; 9 bases map to TRBD2. The CDR3 loop spans 19 amino acids. Germline V gives CDR1 MGHRA, CDR2 YSYEKL. Trimming at V came to 0 bases and at J to 4 bases, leaving 15 bases not matched to a gene. DNA of the CDR3: TGCGCCAGCAGCCAAGATCGGGATGGTAGCGGGGGATTCCGAGAGACCCAGTACTTC. Translating gives CASSQDRDGSGGFRETQYF.

There are a few counts of this clonotype. CDR3 protein: CASSPKGLVPYNEQFF. For the CDR3, the DNA is TGTGCCAGCTCACCAAAGGGACTTGTCCCCTACAATGAGCAGTTCTTC. V usage is TRBV18 and J usage is TRBJ2-1; possible D gene TRBD2, 6 bases. Trimming stripped 2 bases from V and 2 bases from J, with 13 bases between. The CDR3 is 16 amino acids. Germline CDR1 and CDR2: KGHSH and LQKENI.

The rearrangement uses TRBV6-5 and TRBJ2-1, with 10 bases identical to TRBD2. J gave up 3 bases and V 0 bases, and 2 bases lay outside the gene matches. This CDR3 region has 16 residues. Germline V gene sequence: CDR1 MNHEY, CDR2 SVGAGI. DNA for the CDR3: TGTGCCAGCAGTTACTCGGCTAGCGGGAGCTACAATGAGCAGTTCTTC. Translation gives CASSYSASGSYNEQFF.

This clonotype showed up just a few times. CDR3 nucleotide sequence: TGTGCCAGCAGTCCTCTTAGCCCGGTCAACACAGATACGCAGTATTTT. Translation gives CASSPLSPVNTDTQYF. The chain couples TRBV12-3 or TRBV12-4 to TRBJ2-3; no clear D. V was trimmed by 5 bases and J by 2 bases, leaving 17 bases between them. This CDR3 has 16 amino acids.

This clonotype was observed a handful of times. The rearrangement uses TRBV13 and TRBJ2-7; perhaps TRBD2 as D (5 bases). Germline lookup yields CDR1 PRHDT and CDR2 FYEKMQ (reference sequence). V gave up 0 bases and J gave up 5 bases, with 14 bases separating them. The CDR3 extends over 15 amino acids. The CDR3 region is CASSLGAGGGNEQYF. For the CDR3, the DNA is TGTGCCAGCAGCTTAGGAGCAGGAGGTGGGAACGAGCAGTACTTC.

The genes are TRBV6-1 and TRBJ1-2; no firm D call. Germline CDR1 and CDR2: MNHNS and SASEGT. CDR3 length equals 13 residues. V was clipped by 10 bases and J by 0 bases, with 12 bases between them. The CDR3 DNA follows: TGTGCCACCACCATGGTAGCTAACTATGGCTACACCTTC. It specifies CATTMVANYGYTF.

This clonotype came up a few times. The chain carries TRBV12-3 or TRBV12-4 and TRBJ2-7; no clear D gene. The CDR3 extends over 12 amino acids. With 3 bases removed from V and 5 bases from J, the gap between germline ends came to 8 bases. The chain's CDR3 is CASSLGSHEQYF. The CDR3 nucleotides are TGTGCCAGCAGTTTGGGAAGTCACGAGCAGTACTTC.

The chain uses TRBV7-2 and TRBJ2-1, with TRBD2 identical over 10 bases. This CDR3 spans 14 amino acids. Trimming removed 6 bases from V and 2 bases from J; junction bases left unmatched: 1. Germline-derived CDR1 and CDR2 are SGHTA and FQGNSA. CDR3 DNA sequence: TGTGCCAGCAGGCTAGCGGGGGCCTACAATGAGCAGTTCTTC. Translating gives CASRLAGAYNEQFF.